What follows are 2 T cell receptor beta chains derived from one specimen sequenced in a study of T cell responses to AZD1222 COVID-19 vaccine. Using immunoSEQ multiplex PCR, the repertoire was profiled, and TCRdb retains in-frame clones only, with some absent. In the table there are about 90,000 clones, around 85% of which are singletons. Sequences were derived from peripheral blood, sampled 28 days after the second AZD1222 dose. These receptors all stem from an adult who received the AZD1222 COVID-19 vaccine.

This chain links TRBV25-1 with TRBJ2-5; 8 bases are shared with TRBD2. Looked up from germline, CDR1 is MGHDK and CDR2 is SYGVNS. This CDR3 has 14 amino acids. V lost 3 bases to trimming and J lost 9 bases; unmatched junction nucleotides: 9. Here the CDR3 reads CASSEAGGSAAQYF. The CDR3 DNA reads TGTGCCAGCAGTGAGGCGGGGGGCTCGGCGGCCCAGTACTTC.

CDR3 sequence reads: CASSARTGTQYF. CDR3 nucleotide sequence: TGTGCCAGCAGCGCAAGGACAGGGACGCAGTATTTT. The V call is TRBV9, the J call TRBJ2-3; 8 bases fit TRBD1. CDR3 length equals 12 residues. V shed 3 bases, J shed 9 bases, and the junction held 3 bases outside the gene matches. Per the germline V gene, CDR1 is SGDLS and CDR2 is YYNGEE.